This TCR beta chain was observed in a study of Graves' ophthalmopathy and Graves' hyperthyroidism. Reliance was placed on clinical symptoms, serum thyroxine, TRAb, thyroid ultrasound and orbital computed tomography for diagnosis. V shed 10 bases and J shed 5 bases, with 14 bases lying between them. The germline V gene encodes CDR1 ENHRY and CDR2 SYGVKD. This CDR3 is 12 amino acids long. Amplification of TCR beta CDR3 regions used RNA transcripts. The first-round RT-PCR employed HTBI primers together with the Qiagen OneStep RT-PCR kit. A multiplex PCR was then performed as the second round. TCRdb reprocessed the multiplex PCR reads with MiXCR, giving one entry per CDR3 protein. The data show over a million distinct CDR3 sequences, 35% to 40% seen once. Worth noting for this clonotype: Likely a read error: the CDR3 ends without its conserved phenylalanine or tryptophan.

The source material was peripheral blood or thyroid tissue (not recorded which). This TCR was sampled from an adult man with Graves' hyperthyroidism. V gene TRBV10-3 combines with J gene TRBJ2-5, with unresolved D. The CDR3 loop reads CASRPTRETQYL. DNA of the CDR3: TGTGCCAGCAGGCCTACCAGGGAGACCCAGTACCTC.